Presented here are 12 T cell receptor beta chains from one specimen sequenced in a study of blood T cell repertoires in COVID-19. TCRdb keeps only in-frame clones here, not all; method: immunoSEQ multiplex PCR. Of some 150,000 clones listed, around 90% are singletons. The sequenced sample consisted of peripheral blood. These receptor sequences come from a man in his 60s with acute or convalescent COVID-19.

J is TRBJ2-4 and V is TRBV27; D remains unclear. Germline V CDR1 and CDR2: MNHEY, SMNVEV (reference sequence). Trimming pared 4 bases from V and 5 bases from J, leaving 12 bases between. CDR3 size: 14 residues. The CDR3 sequence is CASSSGLPQNIQYF. The CDR3 bases are TGTGCCAGCAGTTCCGGTCTCCCCCAAAACATTCAGTACTTC.

This sequence joins TRBV7-9 and TRBJ1-2; possible D gene TRBD1, 5 bases. CDR3 length equals 14 residues. Trimming pared 5 bases from V and 1 base from J, leaving 11 bases between. Germline-derived CDR1 and CDR2 are SEHNR and FQNEAQ (reference sequence). The CDR3 coding sequence is TGTGCCAGCAGCCCAGGGAATAATAACTATGGCTACACCTTC. This codes for CASSPGNNNYGYTF.

The rearrangement links TRBV7-2 to TRBJ2-2, with TRBD1 matching over 12 bases. Germline CDR1 reads SGHTA; CDR2 reads FQGNSA. The CDR3 runs to 16 residues. V shed 1 base, J shed 5 bases, and the junction held 2 bases outside the gene matches. The CDR3: CASSLGDRGPTGELFF. The CDR3, as DNA: TGTGCCAGCAGCTTAGGGGACAGGGGGCCTACCGGGGAGCTGTTTTTT. Looking up the rest from reference TRBV7-2 and TRBJ2-2 gives the full variable domain: GAGVSQSPSNKVTEKGKDVELRCDPISGHTALYWYRQSLGQGLEFLIYFQGNSAPDKSGLPSDRFSAERTGGSVSTLTIQRTQQEDSAVYLCASSLGDRGPTGELFFGEGSRLTVL.

The CDR3 DNA reads TGTGCCAGTAGACGACCGGGACAGGGGTTAGGCAATCAGCCCCAGCATTTT. This translates into CASRRPGQGLGNQPQHF. The V call is TRBV19, the J call TRBJ1-5; 10 bases are shared with TRBD1. Germline-derived CDR1 and CDR2 are LNHDA and SQIVND (reference sequence). After removal of 6 bases from V and 2 bases from J, the junction contained 10 bases not matched to a gene. This CDR3 is 17 amino acids long.

V gene TRBV7-9 combines with J gene TRBJ1-1, with TRBD1 matching 9 bases. Per the germline V gene, CDR1 is SEHNR and CDR2 is FQNEAQ (reference sequence). The CDR3 is 15 residues long. V lost 0 bases, J lost 5 bases, and 4 bases stayed unmatched. Here the CDR3 DNA reads TGTGCCAGCAGCTTAGCACAGGGGGCTTGGACTGAAGCTTTCTTT. Its translation is CASSLAQGAWTEAFF.

The gene calls are TRBV3-1 (or the pseudogene TRBV3-2) and TRBJ1-5; TRBD1 aligns across 7 bases. Germline CDR1 is LGHDT and CDR2 is YNNKEL (reference sequence). V lost 4 bases to trimming and J lost 8 bases; unmatched junction nucleotides: 8. This CDR3 spans 14 amino acids. CDR3 nucleotide sequence: TGTGCCAGCAGCCTTGGGACAGCCCCGAAGCCCCAGCATTTT. Protein sequence: CASSLGTAPKPQHF.

The chain couples TRBV7-2 to TRBJ1-1; D remains unclear. Trimming left V 5 bases short and J 1 base short, with 8 bases between. The CDR3 loop spans 13 amino acids. Per germline, CDR1 SGHTA and CDR2 FQGNSA. CDR3: CASSTRANTEAFF. The CDR3 bases are TGTGCCAGCAGCACCCGAGCGAACACTGAAGCTTTCTTT.

The gene calls are TRBV15 and TRBJ2-5, with 10 positions matching TRBD1. The germline gives CDR1 LNHNV, CDR2 YYDKDF (reference sequence). The length of the CDR3 is 15 residues. The V and J ends lost 1 base and 9 bases, in that order; junction bases with no gene match: 8. The CDR3 nucleotides are TGTGCCACCAGCAGAGGGGACAGGGGCTCCTCCCCCCAGTACTTC. This codes for CATSRGDRGSSPQYF.

This clone was seen once. The CDR3 reads CASSSSRFRGNIQYF. In DNA form, the CDR3 reads TGTGCCAGCAGCTCAAGCAGGTTTCGTGGGAACATTCAGTACTTC. The chain has TRBV7-9 and TRBJ2-4; unclear D gene. The CDR3 spans 15 residues. Trimming shortened V by 4 bases and J by 7 bases, and 17 bases separated the two germline ends. Looked up from germline, CDR1 is SEHNR and CDR2 is FQNEAQ (reference sequence).

CDR3 in DNA: TGTGCCAGCGTGGGGGGGGGCGCTAACTATGGCTACACCTTC. This gives the protein CASVGGGANYGYTF. The V and J genes are TRBV2 and TRBJ1-2, with D possibly TRBD1 on 6 matching bases. Germline V lookup: CDR1 SNHLY, CDR2 FYNNEI. Trimming left V 8 bases short and J 0 bases short, with 13 bases between. This CDR3 is built from 14 residues.

The chain carries TRBV9 and TRBJ2-2; D gene ambiguous. The CDR3 spans 15 residues. V was trimmed by 2 bases and J by 5 bases, leaving 13 bases between them. Germline loops: CDR1 SGDLS, CDR2 YYNGEE. The CDR3 DNA sequence: TGTGCCAGCAGCGTTTTAGACAAAGCAACCGGGGAGCTGTTTTTT. This codes for CASSVLDKATGELFF.

The chain couples TRBV5-1 to TRBJ1-4; 7 bases fit TRBD1. This CDR3 has 16 residues. Germline assignment: CDR1 SGHRS and CDR2 YFSETQ. Losses at the gene ends were 3 bases for V and 3 bases for J; bases not matched to a gene: 8. The CDR3, as DNA: TGCGCCAGCAGCTACAGTCTCGGGACAGCTAATGAAAAACTGTTTTTT. Translation gives CASSYSLGTANEKLFF.